The 17 T cell receptor beta chains below all came from one sample that was sequenced in a study of cytomegalovirus exposure and HLA in healthy donors. Use of 60 Vbeta and 13 Jbeta primers characterized the PCR. Measured with immunoSEQ multiplex PCR; TCRdb has only the in-frame clones, and not every one. In the table there are about 130,000 clones, around 81% of which are singletons. The sample consisted of PBMCs. The receptors derive from a man younger than 35 in good health and CMV-seronegative.

The table lists this clone with a count of one. This chain connects TRBV7-9 to TRBJ1-5; no reliable D call. CDR3 length: 16 amino acids. Germline V gene data show CDR1 as SEHNR and CDR2 as FQNEAQ (reference sequence). V shed 1 base and J shed 3 bases, with 13 bases lying between them. The CDR3 sequence: CASSLGAGMPNQPQHF. The CDR3, as DNA: TGTGCCAGCAGCTTAGGGGCAGGCATGCCCAATCAGCCCCAGCATTTT.

The chain joins TRBV5-4 to TRBJ1-1; D possibly corresponds to TRBD1 (6 bases). Germline CDR1 reads SGHNT; CDR2 reads YYREEE (reference sequence). Trimming pared 1 base from V and 5 bases from J, leaving 12 bases between. CDR3 length equals 14 residues. The CDR3 DNA reads TGTGCCAGCAGCTTGTATCCAGGGGTGACTGAAGCTTTCTTT. This gives the protein CASSLYPGVTEAFF.

J is TRBJ2-7 and V is TRBV5-1; 7 nucleotides align to TRBD1. Germline CDR1 SGHRS, CDR2 YFSETQ. After removal of 2 bases from V and 5 bases from J, the junction contained 4 bases not matched to a gene. The CDR3 is 13 amino acids. As DNA, the CDR3 is TGCGCCAGCAGCTTTGACAGGGCCGACGAGCAGTACTTC. This encodes CASSFDRADEQYF.

The rearrangement links TRBV10-3 to TRBJ2-4, with 11 bases aligning to TRBD1. V gave up 6 bases and J gave up 6 bases; unmatched junction bases: 4. The CDR3 extends over 14 amino acids. Germline assignment: CDR1 ENHRY and CDR2 SYGVKD. The DNA of the CDR3 is TGTGCCATCAGGGGACAGGGGGAAGGAAACATTCAGTACTTC. Its translation is CAIRGQGEGNIQYF.

The CDR3 is CASSYSGDLVSGEQYF. CDR3 nucleotides: TGTGCCAGCAGTTACTCGGGAGACTTAGTTTCAGGCGAGCAGTACTTC. The rearrangement links TRBV6-5 to TRBJ2-7, with D possibly matching TRBD2 (5 bases). V lost 0 bases and J 6 bases, leaving 18 bases between the germline ends. CDR1 is MNHEY, CDR2 SVGAGI, per germline. CDR3 length: 16 amino acids.

J is TRBJ1-5 and V is TRBV27, with a tentative D call TRBD1 (5 bases). V dropped 5 bases and J dropped 0 bases, with 8 bases sitting between them. This CDR3 has 14 residues. Germline loops: CDR1 MNHEY, CDR2 SMNVEV (reference sequence). CDR3 DNA sequence: TGTGCCAGCAGTAGGGGTTATAGCAATCAGCCCCAGCATTTT. Its translation is CASSRGYSNQPQHF.

The rearrangement links TRBV19 to TRBJ2-1; unclear D gene. V lost 1 base to trimming and J lost 2 bases, with 15 bases between them. The CDR3 contains 17 residues. From germline, CDR1 is LNHDA and CDR2 SQIVND (reference sequence). This chain's CDR3 is CASSIGAWPHPYNEQFF. The CDR3, as DNA: TGTGCCAGTAGTATAGGGGCCTGGCCCCATCCCTACAATGAGCAGTTCTTC.

This clone has just a few counts. The rearrangement links TRBV28 to TRBJ1-2; tentatively, D is TRBD1 (6 bases). Trimming took off 6 bases at V and 0 bases at J, with 17 bases between the two ends. The length of the CDR3 is 16 residues. Germline CDR1 is MDHEN and CDR2 is SYDVKM. The CDR3 DNA reads TGTGCCAGCAGAAAAATAGGACAGACTCCTAACTATGGCTACACCTTC. Translated, it gives CASRKIGQTPNYGYTF.

The CDR3 spells CASSRTGTEAFF. The CDR3 DNA reads as TGTGCCAGCAGCCGGACAGGGACTGAAGCTTTCTTT. V usage is TRBV2 and J usage is TRBJ1-1, with TRBD1 identical over 8 bases. With V trimmed by 6 bases and J by 5 bases, 2 bases remained unmatched. There are 12 residues in the CDR3. Germline V CDR1 and CDR2: SNHLY, FYNNEI.

The CDR3 sequence: CASSFGRGTQPQHF. The DNA for the CDR3 is TGTGCCAGCAGCTTCGGAAGGGGGACTCAGCCCCAGCATTTT. The rearrangement joins TRBV7-2 to TRBJ1-5; possible D gene TRBD1, 6 bases. The CDR3 covers 14 residues. Trimming left V 3 bases short and J 6 bases short, with 12 bases between. CDR1 and CDR2 from the germline V gene are SGHTA and FQGNSA.

This clone was counted only a few times. The genes are TRBV5-1 and TRBJ1-1; maybe TRBD1 (6 bases). The V gene's germline CDR1 is SGHRS and CDR2 YFSETQ. Between the trimmed V and J ends, which lost 4 bases and 1 base, there was a span of 8 bases. The CDR3 extends over 13 amino acids. The CDR3 nucleotides are TGCGCCAGCAGCCCGACAGGGAACACTGAAGCTTTCTTT. It is translated as CASSPTGNTEAFF.

The gene calls are TRBV6-5 and TRBJ1-1; 8 bases agree with TRBD1. CDR3 length equals 14 residues. Germline CDR1 is MNHEY and CDR2 is SVGAGI. After removal of 4 bases from V and 4 bases from J, the junction contained 5 bases not matched to a gene. The CDR3 region has the DNA TGTGCCAGCAGTTTAAGGACAGGGTCCACTGAAGCTTTCTTT. Its translation: CASSLRTGSTEAFF.

The V gene is TRBV29-1, the J gene TRBJ1-2; no clear D gene. V shed 7 bases and J shed 3 bases, with 21 bases lying between them. Germline-derived CDR1 and CDR2 are SQVTM and ANQGSEA. CDR3 size: 15 residues. The CDR3 spells CSADTLITPDYGYTF. CDR3 nucleotide sequence: TGCAGCGCCGACACCTTAATAACACCCGACTATGGCTACACCTTC.

This chain links TRBV6-5 with TRBJ1-4, with a tentative D call TRBD1 (5 bases). Trimming took 5 bases from V and 6 from J, leaving 16 bases between them. The CDR3 runs to 15 residues. Germline V lookup: CDR1 MNHEY, CDR2 SVGAGI. CDR3 residues: CASSTRISRDEKLFF. CDR3 in DNA: TGTGCCAGCAGTACCCGGATTAGCAGGGATGAAAAACTGTTTTTT.

The chain joins TRBV11-2 to TRBJ2-5; TRBD1 is a possible D gene (6 bases). The DNA end is more similar to TRBJ2-7, so the J call may be wrong. CDR1 SGHAT and CDR2 FQNNGV come from the germline V gene. The CDR3 length is 14 residues. For the CDR3, the DNA is TGTGCCAGCAGCTTAGGAAGGGGGTTGGCCGAGCAGTACTTC. The encoded protein is CASSLGRGLAEQYF.

This rearrangement joins TRBV19 to TRBJ1-3; unclear D gene. Germline assignment: CDR1 LNHDA and CDR2 SQIVND (reference sequence). This CDR3 region has 11 residues. V was cut by 10 bases and J by 2 bases, with 6 bases left in between. In DNA form, the CDR3 reads TGTGCCACGACTCCTGGAAACACCATATATTTT. It is translated as CATTPGNTIYF. Together with reference TRBV19 and TRBJ1-3, the CDR3 gives the full variable domain: DGGITQSPKYLFRKEGQNVTLSCEQNLNHDAMYWYRQDPGQGLRLIYYSQIVNDFQKGDIAEGYSVSREKKESFPLTVTSAQKNPTAFYLCATTPGNTIYFGEGSWLTVV.

The chain recombines TRBV6-1 with TRBJ1-5; no reliable D call. Germline V gene sequence: CDR1 MNHNS, CDR2 SASEGT. V lost 3 bases and J lost 6, with 15 bases in between. The CDR3 is made up of 15 amino acids. The CDR3 here is CASSDFWSYSQPQHF. CDR3 in DNA: TGTGCCAGCAGTGATTTCTGGTCTTATAGTCAGCCCCAGCATTTT.